This T cell receptor (beta chain) was captured by sequencing in a study of PD-1 blockade in mismatch repair-deficient tumors. Study background: Patients had approximately 13 mismatch repair-deficient cancer types, all previously treated and progressing. Whole-study findings and limits: Tumor-resident clones, often undetectable pretreatment in blood, expanded then contracted after pembrolizumab.

All patients were mismatch repair deficient, assessed by either PCR or immunohistochemistry. TCR sequencing covered a few patients who responded to pembrolizumab. CDR1 is GTSNPN and CDR2 is SVGIG in the germline V gene (reference sequence). The length of the CDR3 is 13 residues. Germline trimming cut 7 bases from V and 5 bases from J; bases unmatched to any gene: 3. A note on this clone: The antigen is undetermined.

Some clones are missing from TCRdb's copy, which holds only in-frame ones; the method was immunoSEQ multiplex PCR. The repertoire consists of under 85,000 clones, with approximately 78% occurring once and the leading ten covering about 5%. Sequencing used peripheral blood, obtained 2 weeks after starting pembrolizumab. The sequence was collected from an adult with mismatch repair-deficient cancer. This sequence joins TRBV30 and TRBJ2-3; 13 bases are a match to TRBD2. This CDR3 is CALGLAGLDTQYF. The CDR3 DNA reads TGTGCCTTGGGACTAGCGGGATTAGATACGCAGTATTTT.